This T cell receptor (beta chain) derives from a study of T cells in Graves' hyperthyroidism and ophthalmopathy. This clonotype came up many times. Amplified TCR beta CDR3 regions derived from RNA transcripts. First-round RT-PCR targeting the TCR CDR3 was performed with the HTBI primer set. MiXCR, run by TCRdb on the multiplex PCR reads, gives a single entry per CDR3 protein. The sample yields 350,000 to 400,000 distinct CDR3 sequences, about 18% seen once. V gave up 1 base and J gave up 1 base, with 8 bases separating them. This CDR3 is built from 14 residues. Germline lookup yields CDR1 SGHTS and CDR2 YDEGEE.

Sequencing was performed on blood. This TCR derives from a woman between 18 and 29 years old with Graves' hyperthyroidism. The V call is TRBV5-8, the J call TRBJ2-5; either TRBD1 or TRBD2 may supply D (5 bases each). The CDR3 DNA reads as TGTGCCAGCAGCTTGTTCGGGACCCAAGAGACCCAGTACTTC. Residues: CASSLFGTQETQYF.